Shown below are 13 T cell receptor beta chains from a single sample sequenced in a study of Ad26.COV2.S vaccination and SARS-CoV-2 variants. Clones were read by immunoSEQ multiplex PCR, and TCRdb kept only the in-frame ones, dropping some. The sample lists some 480,000 clones; roughly 85% were seen once. Specified treatment: 19 received Ad26.COV2.S at low or high dose, single or two shots; 5 received placebo; per-sample allocation not given. After the first vaccine or placebo injection, samples were drawn on day 63. This material consisted of peripheral blood, taken in a trial of Ad26.COV2.S vaccine versus placebo. The source of these receptors is a person aged 18-60 years who received the Ad26.COV2.S COVID-19 vaccine or a placebo.

This clone was seen only once. The chain couples TRBV5-5 to TRBJ2-3, with 14 nucleotides matching TRBD2. The CDR3 totals 19 residues. From germline, CDR1 is SGHKS and CDR2 YYEKEE (reference sequence). The junction had 11 bases not matched to a gene; V was cut back by 1 base and J by 4 bases. The chain's CDR3 is CASSLSGRGTSGSADTQYF. CDR3 in DNA: TGTGCCAGCAGCTTGTCAGGGCGGGGGACTAGCGGGAGTGCAGATACGCAGTATTTT.

As DNA, the CDR3 is TGCAGCGTTGTTTTTGGGGGCGCGGGATCCTACGAGCAGTACTTC. It translates to CSVVFGGAGSYEQYF. The gene calls are TRBV29-1 and TRBJ2-7; either TRBD1 or TRBD2 may fit D (6 bases each). CDR3 length: 15 residues. The V gene's germline CDR1 is SQVTM and CDR2 ANQGSEA. The V and J ends lost 4 bases and 1 base respectively, with 17 bases between them.

This clone was picked up one time. This chain links TRBV6-5 with TRBJ2-1; 7 nucleotides agree with TRBD1. Per the germline V gene, CDR1 is MNHEY and CDR2 is SVGAGI. V was clipped by 6 bases and J by 7 bases; unmatched bases: 9. This CDR3 region has 14 residues. DNA of the CDR3: TGTGCCAGCAGCCCCCGGACAGGCATAAATGAGCAGTTCTTC. Translation: CASSPRTGINEQFF.

The genes are TRBV7-2 and TRBJ2-7, with 8 bases that match TRBD2. J gave up 0 bases and V 4 bases, and 8 bases lay outside the gene matches. The germline gives CDR1 SGHTA, CDR2 FQGNSA. This CDR3 spans 16 amino acids. The CDR3 DNA sequence: TGTGCCAGCAGCTACGCGAGCGGGGGTAGCTCCTACGAGCAGTACTTC. It yields the protein CASSYASGGSSYEQYF.

The V and J genes are TRBV7-3 and TRBJ2-1, with a tentative D call TRBD2 (6 bases). Germline V gene lookup returns CDR1 SGHTA and CDR2 FQGTGA. V was clipped by 5 bases and J by 7 bases, with 15 bases between them. The CDR3 length is 14 residues. CDR3 in amino acids: CASSPGGYLNEQFF. CDR3 DNA: TGTGCCAGCAGCCCCGGAGGGTACCTGAATGAGCAGTTCTTC. Drawing the rest from reference TRBV7-3 and TRBJ2-1, the complete variable domain is GAGVSQTPSNKVTEKGKYVELRCDPISGHTALYWYRQSLGQGPEFLIYFQGTGAADDSGLPNDRFFAVRPEGSVSTLKIQRTERGDSAVYLCASSPGGYLNEQFFGPGTRLTVL.

V gene TRBV7-2 combines with J gene TRBJ2-1, with D possibly matching TRBD2 (5 bases). The germline CDR1 and CDR2 sequences are SGHTA and FQGNSA. The V end lost 0 bases, the J end lost 4 bases, and 10 bases lay between the germline ends. The length of the CDR3 is 15 residues. The CDR3 DNA is TGTGCCAGCAGCTTAGCGGGAGCCCCTTACAATGAGCAGTTCTTC. As protein: CASSLAGAPYNEQFF.

Regarding this clone: Other DNA sequences in this specimen translate into the identical CDR3. The chain combines TRBV4-3 with TRBJ2-7, with a tentative D call TRBD1 (6 bases). This CDR3 is 13 amino acids long. V shed 3 bases and J shed 3 bases, with 9 bases lying between them. Germline CDR1 is LGHNA and CDR2 is YSLEER. The CDR3 region is CASSQEQGYEQYF. DNA of the CDR3: TGCGCCAGCAGCCAGGAACAGGGCTACGAGCAGTACTTC.

The V call is TRBV19, the J call TRBJ2-7; 7 bases align to TRBD1. With 3 bases clipped from V and 5 bases from J, the junction kept 7 bases outside the gene matches. The length of the CDR3 is 14 residues. The germline gives CDR1 LNHDA, CDR2 SQIVND (reference sequence). The CDR3 spells CASSITGQPNEQYF. The CDR3 DNA sequence: TGTGCCAGTAGTATCACGGGACAGCCTAACGAGCAGTACTTC.

The count of this clone is one. This chain connects TRBV29-1 to TRBJ2-7; TRBD2 might be the D (6 bases). Germline assignment: CDR1 SQVTM and CDR2 ANQGSEA. The length of the CDR3 is 13 residues. V lost 4 bases to trimming and J lost 3 bases, with 13 bases between them. The CDR3, as DNA: TGCAGCGTTGTTGACGGGGGTAACTACGAGCAGTACTTC. It encodes CSVVDGGNYEQYF.

Only a few counts were recorded for this clone. The chain links TRBV5-1 to TRBJ2-7; D ambiguous. With 0 bases removed from V and 3 bases from J, the gap between germline ends came to 7 bases. The CDR3 is 13 residues long. Per germline, CDR1 SGHRS and CDR2 YFSETQ. The CDR3 reads CASSLGWNYEQYF. The CDR3 DNA reads as TGCGCCAGCAGCTTGGGGTGGAACTACGAGCAGTACTTC.

This clone was recorded a few times. The CDR3 here is CASSPGQGATNEKLFF. CDR3 DNA: TGTGCCAGCAGCCCCGGTCAGGGTGCAACTAATGAAAAACTGTTTTTT. The chain combines TRBV7-9 with TRBJ1-4; a weak D match, TRBD1 (5 bases). This CDR3 has 16 amino acids. V lost 5 bases and J lost 0, with 13 bases in between. The germline CDR1 and CDR2 sequences are SEHNR and FQNEAQ (reference sequence).

In its sample, this clone was seen once. The chain uses TRBV7-2 and TRBJ1-4, with D possibly being TRBD1 (5 bases). The V and J ends lost 4 bases and 7 bases respectively, with 13 bases between them. The CDR3 runs to 14 residues. The germline V gene encodes CDR1 SGHTA and CDR2 FQGNSA. CDR3 DNA sequence: TGTGCCAGCAGCTCCCAGGGCCTTTTTGAAAAACTGTTTTTT. Translating gives CASSSQGLFEKLFF.

The chain is built from TRBV7-2 and TRBJ2-5, with D perhaps matching TRBD2 (5 bases). Trimming took 1 base from V and 5 from J, leaving 14 bases between them. CDR3 size: 15 residues. In germline, CDR1 is SGHTA, CDR2 FQGNSA. DNA for the CDR3: TGTGCCAGCAGCTTAGGTTTCGGGGTGGGGGAGACCCAGTACTTC. Protein sequence: CASSLGFGVGETQYF.